The present T cell receptor beta chain was sequenced within a study of T cell repertoires in cytomegalovirus infection. Study summary: The public TCR beta signatures pointed to both CMV infection and matching HLA type.

This CDR3 comprises 15 residues. Per germline, CDR1 SGHRS and CDR2 YFSETQ. J lost 5 bases, V lost 2 bases, and 7 bases had no gene match. As to this clonotype: What it recognizes is unknown.

TCRdb recomputed calls from the reads with MiXCR, one row per CDR3 protein. This table holds 300,000 to 400,000 distinct CDR3 sequences, 29% found once. Sequenced material: cultured PBMCs, taken from culture after CMV antigen stimulation. The sequence was collected from a human donor in good health (CMV status not recorded). Some clones in this sample may be carry-over from other donors' samples. This chain links TRBV5-1 with TRBJ2-5; 9 bases agree with TRBD2. In nucleotides, the CDR3 is TGCGCCAGCAGCTTAGCGGGAGGTCGGGGGGAGACCCAGTACTTC. Translated, it gives CASSLAGGRGETQYF.